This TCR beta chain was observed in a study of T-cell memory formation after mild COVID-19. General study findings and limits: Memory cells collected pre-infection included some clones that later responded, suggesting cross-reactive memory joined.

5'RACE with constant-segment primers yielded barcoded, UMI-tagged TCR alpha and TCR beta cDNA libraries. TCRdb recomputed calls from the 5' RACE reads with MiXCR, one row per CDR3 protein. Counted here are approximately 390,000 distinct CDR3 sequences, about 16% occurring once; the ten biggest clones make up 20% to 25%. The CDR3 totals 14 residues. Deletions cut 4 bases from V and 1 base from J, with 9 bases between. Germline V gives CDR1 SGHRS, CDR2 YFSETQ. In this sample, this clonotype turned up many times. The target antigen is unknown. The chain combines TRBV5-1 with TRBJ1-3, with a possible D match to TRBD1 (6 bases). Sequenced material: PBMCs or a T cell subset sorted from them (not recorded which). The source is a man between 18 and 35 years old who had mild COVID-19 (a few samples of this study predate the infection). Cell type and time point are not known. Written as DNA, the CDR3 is TGCGCCAGCAGCCTCCAGGGGTCTGGAAACACCATATATTTT. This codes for CASSLQGSGNTIYF.